A single sample is the source of the 11 T cell receptor beta chains below, sequenced in a study of T cell repertoires in cytomegalovirus infection. MiXCR, applied by TCRdb to the reads, yields one record per CDR3 protein. The sample lists approximately 490,000 distinct CDR3 sequences, about 11% occurring once. Sample: PBMCs. These receptor sequences come from a human donor in good health (CMV status not recorded). Some clones in this sample may be carry-over from other donors' samples.

There are a few counts of this clonotype. The chain employs TRBV18 and TRBJ1-5; D is undetermined. V lost 3 bases and J lost 5, with 14 bases in between. CDR3 length: 15 residues. Germline V gene lookup returns CDR1 KGHSH and CDR2 LQKENI. The CDR3 loop is CASSPYTRDYQPQHF. For the CDR3, the DNA is TGTGCCAGCTCACCCTACACGAGAGATTATCAGCCCCAGCATTTT.

The chain couples TRBV3-1 to TRBJ2-7, with D tentatively TRBD2 (5 bases). Germline CDR1 LGHDT, CDR2 YNNKEL (reference sequence). V lost 6 bases and J 4 bases, leaving 13 bases between the germline ends. CDR3 length: 13 residues. The CDR3 DNA reads TGTGCCAGCAGTGGGTCATCGGGATACGAGCAGTACTTC. It specifies CASSGSSGYEQYF.

This clonotype was counted only a few times. The genes are TRBV4-2 and TRBJ2-5, with D maybe TRBD2 (5 bases). The CDR3 runs to 17 residues. Per the germline V gene, CDR1 is LGHNA and CDR2 is YNFKEQ. Trimming removed 0 bases at V and 5 bases at J, with 19 bases between. CDR3 protein: CASSQDVSGGRAETQYF. The DNA of the CDR3 is TGTGCCAGCAGCCAAGATGTCAGCGGAGGCAGAGCGGAGACCCAGTACTTC.

This clonotype was observed at least ten times. The chain is built from TRBV11-2 and TRBJ2-3; D is perhaps TRBD1 or TRBD2 (6 bases each). The CDR3 contains 16 residues. The ends were cut back, 6 bases at V and 3 bases at J, with 19 bases in the middle. The germline gives CDR1 SGHAT, CDR2 FQNNGV. In DNA, the CDR3 is TGTGCCAGCAGACCTGCCGACAGGACTATGACAGATACGCAGTATTTT. Its protein is CASRPADRTMTDTQYF.

This clonotype occurred a few times. CDR3 loop: CAIRQGQSYEQYF. In DNA form, the CDR3 reads TGTGCCATACGTCAGGGGCAATCCTACGAGCAGTACTTC. The V and J genes are TRBV10-3 and TRBJ2-7; possible D gene TRBD1, 6 bases. Germline V gene lookup returns CDR1 ENHRY and CDR2 SYGVKD. V shed 9 bases and J shed 1 base, with 13 bases lying between them. The CDR3 sequence is 13 residues long.

The chain combines TRBV30 with TRBJ2-1; D is unclear. Germline CDR1 GTSNPN, CDR2 SVGIG (reference sequence). Trimming shortened V by 0 bases and J by 8 bases, and 17 bases separated the two germline ends. This CDR3 comprises 15 residues. The CDR3 nucleotides are TGTGCCTGGAGTGTCGGCAGTCTCCAAGGCGATGAGCAGTTCTTC. It encodes CAWSVGSLQGDEQFF.

The CDR3 coding sequence is TGTGCCAGCCCCCAGAGCAACACCGGGGAGCTGTTTTTT. It yields the protein CASPQSNTGELFF. This rearrangement joins TRBV28 to TRBJ2-2, with unresolved D. This CDR3 is 13 amino acids long. The ends were cut back, 8 bases at V and 2 bases at J, with 9 bases in the middle. Germline-derived CDR1 and CDR2 are MDHEN and SYDVKM.

There are many counts of this clonotype. The chain joins TRBV20-1 to TRBJ2-1; tentatively, D is TRBD1 (5 bases). The CDR3 covers 18 residues. Trimming shortened V by 4 bases and J by 2 bases, and 24 bases separated the two germline ends. The germline V gene has CDR1 DFQATT and CDR2 SNEGSKA (reference sequence). The CDR3 sequence: CSATSAGRVRWPYNEQFF. In DNA form, the CDR3 reads TGCAGTGCTACCTCCGCTGGCAGGGTCCGGTGGCCCTACAATGAGCAGTTCTTC.

The chain employs TRBV5-4 and TRBJ2-7, with D tentatively TRBD2 (6 bases). This CDR3 has 16 amino acids. V was cut by 1 base and J by 4 bases, with 18 bases left in between. CDR1 is SGHNT, CDR2 YYREEE, per germline (reference sequence). For the CDR3, the DNA is TGTGCCAGCAGCTTGTTAGGGGCCGGGAGCAGGTACGAGCAGTACTTC. Amino acid sequence: CASSLLGAGSRYEQYF.

The chain combines TRBV18 with TRBJ2-1; D ambiguous. Germline V lookup: CDR1 KGHSH, CDR2 LQKENI. Between the trimmed V and J ends, which lost 5 bases and 0 bases, there was a span of 14 bases. The length of the CDR3 is 16 residues. CDR3 coding DNA: TGTGCCAGCTCATATTCCGGGTCAAGCTCCTACAATGAGCAGTTCTTC. Translating it yields CASSYSGSSSYNEQFF.

This clonotype appeared many times. CDR3 region: CASSVRGLNTEAFF. Here the CDR3 DNA reads TGTGCCAGCAGTGTTAGGGGGCTGAACACTGAAGCTTTCTTT. This chain uses TRBV27 with TRBJ1-1; 7 bases fit TRBD1. Germline-derived CDR1 and CDR2 are MNHEY and SMNVEV (reference sequence). V lost 5 bases, J lost 0 bases, and 3 bases stayed unmatched. CDR3 length: 14 amino acids.